The 4 T cell receptor beta chains in this list originate from one sample, sequenced in a study of CD8+ T cells in alopecia areata. Treatment meaning: oral pan-JAK inhibitor, 5-10 mg twice daily. Reverse transcription of extracted RNA yielded cDNA, which provided the sequencing template. The assay was immunoSEQ multiplex PCR, and TCRdb's table has in-frame clones only and misses some. The data hold some 190,000 clones, with just under 65% observed a single time. The source material was CD4+ T cells sorted from blood, sampled around week 50, from a patient treated with tofacitinib. Receptors were obtained from a human donor with alopecia areata.

V gene TRBV19 combines with J gene TRBJ1-1; D is unresolved. Germline V gene sequence: CDR1 LNHDA, CDR2 SQIVND (reference sequence). This CDR3 is 14 amino acids long. V lost 3 bases and J 4 bases, leaving 12 bases between the germline ends. The CDR3 sequence is CASSMLPGSTEAFF. CDR3 bases: TGTGCCAGTAGTATGTTGCCGGGAAGCACTGAAGCTTTCTTT.

The chain carries TRBV29-1 and TRBJ1-4; possible D gene TRBD1, 5 bases. V shed 1 base and J shed 4 bases, with 13 bases lying between them. The germline gives CDR1 SQVTM, CDR2 ANQGSEA. CDR3 length: 15 residues. The CDR3 nucleotides read TGCAGCGTTGAAGGTGTTCCGGGGGGTAATGAAAAACTGTTTTTT. It is translated as CSVEGVPGGNEKLFF.

This sequence joins TRBV7-8 and TRBJ1-2; D is uncertain. CDR3 length: 17 amino acids. V lost 2 bases to trimming and J lost 2 bases, with 18 bases between them. Germline CDR1 reads SGHVS; CDR2 reads FQNEAQ. CDR3 DNA sequence: TGTGCCAGCAGCTTAAAGGGCGGAGGCAGTGCCAACTATGGCTACACCTTC. Amino acids: CASSLKGGGSANYGYTF.

This clone was observed a few times. In nucleotides, the CDR3 is TGTGCCTGGAAGACATTACAGGGCAAGCAGTACTTC. This codes for CAWKTLQGKQYF. The chain recombines TRBV30 with TRBJ2-7; possibly TRBD1 for D (6 bases). The CDR3 extends over 12 amino acids. V dropped 4 bases and J dropped 8 bases, with 15 bases sitting between them. Germline loops: CDR1 GTSNPN, CDR2 SVGIG (reference sequence).